What follows are 30 T cell receptor beta chains derived from one specimen sequenced in a study of cytomegalovirus exposure and HLA in healthy donors. In the PCR, 60 Vbeta and 13 Jbeta primers were used. Profiled with immunoSEQ multiplex PCR; TCRdb holds only in-frame clones, not every one. The table has 85,000 to 100,000 clones, about four fifths seen once. Sequences were obtained from PBMCs. The receptor set was obtained from a male donor in good health and CMV-seropositive.

This chain joins TRBV7-6 and TRBJ1-1; 11 nucleotides align to TRBD1. Unmatched junction bases numbered 3, after V lost 3 bases and J lost 0 bases. Germline CDR1 is SGHVS and CDR2 is FNYEAQ. This CDR3 region has 16 residues. Written as DNA, the CDR3 is TGTGCCAGCAGCTTCGGACAGGGGGCCATGAACACTGAAGCTTTCTTT. Translating it yields CASSFGQGAMNTEAFF.

V gene TRBV10-1 combines with J gene TRBJ2-7; 7 nucleotides align to TRBD1. The J segment lost 6 bases and the V segment lost 0 bases, leaving 11 bases of the junction unmatched. The CDR3 consists of 16 residues. CDR1 is WNHNN, CDR2 SYGVQD, per germline (reference sequence). CDR3 amino acids: CASSESGYKGAGEQYF. CDR3 DNA sequence: TGCGCCAGCAGTGAGTCAGGGTATAAGGGGGCCGGCGAGCAGTACTTC.

The V and J genes are TRBV30 and TRBJ2-7; maybe TRBD1 (6 bases). CDR3 length: 12 amino acids. The V gene lost 0 bases and the J gene lost 11 bases, with 14 bases spanning the gap. Germline CDR1 is GTSNPN and CDR2 is SVGIG (reference sequence). CDR3 bases: TGTGCCTGGAGTGTAGAGGGGGTCGTGGAGTACTTC. Amino acids: CAWSVEGVVEYF.

This chain connects TRBV5-4 to TRBJ2-3, with a possible D match to TRBD2 (6 bases). From germline, CDR1 is SGHNT and CDR2 YYREEE (reference sequence). The CDR3 has 17 residues. V lost 0 bases, J lost 0 bases, and 14 bases lay in between. CDR3 sequence reads: CASSLELAGLSTDTQYF. The CDR3 coding sequence is TGTGCCAGCAGCTTGGAACTAGCAGGGCTAAGCACAGATACGCAGTATTTT.

The V call is TRBV27, the J call TRBJ1-5; D is possibly TRBD1 (6 bases). The V gene's germline CDR1 is MNHEY and CDR2 SMNVEV (reference sequence). This CDR3 is 15 amino acids long. Trimming removed 4 bases at V and 9 bases at J, with 19 bases between. The DNA for the CDR3 is TGTGCCAGCAGTTCCCGGGACACAGGCACTTGGCCCCAGCATTTT. Translation gives CASSSRDTGTWPQHF.

The chain is built from TRBV4-3 and TRBJ1-6; 7 bases are a match to TRBD1. V lost 0 bases, J lost 7 bases, and 9 bases stayed unmatched. There are 17 residues in the CDR3. From germline, CDR1 is LGHNA and CDR2 YSLEER. CDR3 in amino acids: CASSQEKGAGRNSPLHF. The CDR3 bases are TGCGCCAGCAGCCAAGAGAAGGGGGCAGGGAGGAATTCACCCCTCCACTTT.

This clone was seen a few times. This chain links TRBV19 with TRBJ1-5, with 11 positions matching TRBD1. Looked up from germline, CDR1 is LNHDA and CDR2 is SQIVND (reference sequence). Losses at the gene ends were 6 bases for V and 7 bases for J; bases not matched to a gene: 11. CDR3 length equals 16 residues. For the CDR3, the DNA is TGTGCCAGTAGCCTTAACCGGGACAGGGGGTCACAGCCCCAGCATTTT. Translated: CASSLNRDRGSQPQHF. The full variable domain, in which reference TRBV19 and TRBJ1-5 provide the parts outside the CDR3, is DGGITQSPKYLFRKEGQNVTLSCEQNLNHDAMYWYRQDPGQGLRLIYYSQIVNDFQKGDIAEGYSVSREKKESFPLTVTSAQKNPTAFYLCASSLNRDRGSQPQHFGDGTRLSIL.

The chain is built from TRBV2 and TRBJ1-4, with D perhaps TRBD1 (5 bases). Germline lookup yields CDR1 SNHLY and CDR2 FYNNEI. This CDR3 has 14 residues. The V and J ends lost 7 bases and 1 base respectively, with 10 bases between them. CDR3 residues: CASISGGTNEKLFF. Here the CDR3 DNA reads TGTGCCAGCATTTCGGGGGGAACTAATGAAAAACTGTTTTTT.

The chain recombines TRBV14 with TRBJ2-1; D might be TRBD2 (6 bases). The CDR3 has 15 amino acids. Per the germline V gene, CDR1 is SGHDN and CDR2 is FVKESK. Trimming left V 4 bases short and J 2 bases short, with 12 bases between. The CDR3 DNA follows: TGTGCCAGCAGCCCTAAGCGGGCTCCCTACAATGAGCAGTTCTTC. Its protein product is CASSPKRAPYNEQFF.

The rearrangement joins TRBV20-1 to TRBJ1-1; D may be TRBD1 (5 bases). CDR1 and CDR2 from the germline V gene are DFQATT and SNEGSKA (reference sequence). Deletions cut 6 bases from V and 7 bases from J, with 12 bases between. The CDR3 loop spans 11 amino acids. CDR3 sequence (DNA): TGCAGTGCCAAGGAGGGGCTTGAAGCTTTCTTT. As protein: CSAKEGLEAFF.

The DNA of the CDR3 is TGTGCCAGCAGTGAGCAGGGCACCGCTGAAGCTTTCTTT. This codes for CASSEQGTAEAFF. The rearrangement joins TRBV2 to TRBJ1-1; D might be TRBD1 (5 bases). Germline loops: CDR1 SNHLY, CDR2 FYNNEI. V lost 3 bases and J 6 bases, leaving 11 bases between the germline ends. The CDR3 is 13 residues long.

The chain couples TRBV19 to TRBJ1-5; 9 nucleotides align to TRBD1. The CDR3 length is 15 residues. Trimming cost V 9 bases and J 2 bases; bases outside gene matches: 8. Germline V gene sequence: CDR1 LNHDA, CDR2 SQIVND (reference sequence). The CDR3 DNA reads as TGTGCCAGCGGGACAGGGCAGACCGGCAATCAGCCCCAGCATTTT. Its protein is CASGTGQTGNQPQHF.

The chain carries TRBV27 and TRBJ1-5; weak D call: TRBD1 (5 bases). Trimming removed 3 bases from V and 0 bases from J, with 12 bases in between. Germline V CDR1 and CDR2: MNHEY, SMNVEV (reference sequence). The CDR3 contains 16 residues. The CDR3 DNA is TGTGCCAGCAGTTTGGGTCAGGGCAGTAGCAATCAGCCCCAGCATTTT. This encodes CASSLGQGSSNQPQHF.

The chain recombines TRBV6-5 with TRBJ2-3; 9 bases align to TRBD2. Trimming took 2 bases from V and 2 from J; bases not matched to a gene: 2. This CDR3 has 15 amino acids. Germline CDR1 reads MNHEY; CDR2 reads SVGAGI. CDR3 residues: CASSYASGVTDTQYF. In DNA form, the CDR3 reads TGTGCCAGCAGTTACGCTAGCGGGGTCACAGATACGCAGTATTTT.

This clone has just one count. This chain joins TRBV4-2 and TRBJ2-1; D might be TRBD1 (6 bases). The length of the CDR3 is 16 residues. In germline, CDR1 is LGHNA, CDR2 YNFKEQ. With 4 bases removed from V and 4 bases from J, the gap between germline ends came to 17 bases. CDR3 DNA: TGTGCCAGCAGCCCGGTCGGGACACCGGGGTACAATGAGCAGTTCTTC. This encodes CASSPVGTPGYNEQFF.

The gene calls are TRBV29-1 and TRBJ2-1, with 8 bases identical to TRBD2. Germline-derived CDR1 and CDR2 are SQVTM and ANQGSEA. The CDR3 has 15 residues. V shed 8 bases, J shed 0 bases, and the junction held 9 bases outside the gene matches. The DNA for the CDR3 is TGCAGCCCGGAACGCGCGGGAGGCTCCTACAATGAGCAGTTCTTC. Translation gives CSPERAGGSYNEQFF.

The rearrangement links TRBV19 to TRBJ1-1; D is ambiguous. Germline V gene data show CDR1 as LNHDA and CDR2 as SQIVND (reference sequence). CDR3 length equals 14 residues. Deletions cut 9 bases from V and 8 bases from J, with 22 bases between. The CDR3 protein is CASNGGDLNPEAFF. Here the CDR3 DNA reads TGTGCCAGCAACGGTGGAGACCTCAACCCAGAAGCTTTCTTT.

In this sample, this clone turned up a few times. The rearrangement uses TRBV19 and TRBJ2-5; 12 positions agree with TRBD2. The CDR3 covers 16 residues. Looked up from germline, CDR1 is LNHDA and CDR2 is SQIVND (reference sequence). V shed 4 bases and J 5 bases; nucleotides not matched to a gene: 8. CDR3: CASSTPSGGARETQYF. CDR3 coding DNA: TGTGCCAGTAGTACCCCTAGCGGGGGGGCTAGGGAGACCCAGTACTTC.

A word on this clone: Sequence at one end of the junction differs from germline and may be a read error. V is TRBV6-6 and J is TRBJ1-1; D gene uncertain. CDR1 is MNHNY, CDR2 SVGAGI, per germline (reference sequence). The CDR3 is 14 residues long. The CDR3 sequence: CASSDSLGPSEAFF. Written as DNA, the CDR3 is TGTGCCAGCAGTGACTCCTTGGGCCCCTCTGAAGCTTTCTTT.

V and J are TRBV7-2 and TRBJ2-1, with 11 bases fitting TRBD2. The germline gives CDR1 SGHTA, CDR2 FQGNSA. The CDR3 is 16 amino acids. The ends lost 5 bases at V and 7 bases at J; junction bases unmatched: 10. The CDR3: CASSLRHSGGENEQFF. The CDR3 DNA follows: TGTGCCAGCAGCCTGAGGCATAGCGGGGGGGAGAATGAGCAGTTCTTC.

The chain couples TRBV30 to TRBJ2-1; 7 bases fit TRBD2. Germline V CDR1 and CDR2: GTSNPN, SVGIG (reference sequence). The CDR3 is made up of 13 amino acids. The V and J ends lost 4 bases and 10 bases, in that order; junction bases with no gene match: 10. Here the CDR3 DNA reads TGTGCCTGGATACGTGGCCCGGGAGGAGAGCAGTTCTTC. Translated, it gives CAWIRGPGGEQFF.

This clone came up a few times. The rearrangement links TRBV23-1 to TRBJ2-2, with D possibly matching TRBD1 (6 bases). TRBV23-1 has ORF status, its function being uncertain. Between the trimmed V and J ends, which lost 4 bases and 2 bases, there was a span of 17 bases. The CDR3 has 17 residues. The CDR3 bases are TGCGCCAGCAGTCCCGATCGAGGGGGAACCAACACCGGGGAGCTGTTTTTT. It codes for CASSPDRGGTNTGELFF.

The chain joins TRBV5-1 to TRBJ1-6, with 7 bases that match TRBD1. V lost 4 bases and J lost 7; bases outside the gene matches: 5. This CDR3 contains 14 residues. Germline lookup yields CDR1 SGHRS and CDR2 YFSETQ. CDR3 region: CASSTGTENSPLHF. The CDR3 bases are TGCGCCAGCAGCACCGGGACAGAAAATTCACCCCTCCACTTT.

The CDR3 region has the DNA TGTGCCAGCAGCGGGACAGGGCCCGAGCAGTACTTC. Protein sequence: CASSGTGPEQYF. V gene TRBV5-6 combines with J gene TRBJ2-7; 9 bases are shared with TRBD1. From germline, CDR1 is SGHDT and CDR2 YYEEEE. With V trimmed by 4 bases and J by 6 bases, 2 bases remained unmatched. This CDR3 has 12 amino acids.

The genes are TRBV5-1 and TRBJ1-1; perhaps TRBD1 as D (5 bases). The length of the CDR3 is 15 residues. V was trimmed by 0 bases and J by 6 bases, leaving 15 bases between them. The germline V gene encodes CDR1 SGHRS and CDR2 YFSETQ. CDR3 protein: CASSLEGRAFPEAFF. The CDR3 bases are TGCGCCAGCAGCTTGGAGGGCAGGGCGTTCCCTGAAGCTTTCTTT.

The CDR3 sequence is CASSFISATTGTKGYGYTF. The DNA for the CDR3 is TGTGCCAGCAGCTTCATATCCGCGACTACAGGGACTAAGGGTTATGGCTACACCTTC. J is TRBJ1-2 and V is TRBV7-9, with a weak D call TRBD1 (6 bases). V lost 3 bases, J lost 5 bases, and 28 bases lay in between. The V gene's germline CDR1 is SEHNR and CDR2 FQNEAQ (reference sequence). The CDR3 length is 19 residues.

The chain has TRBV6-4 and TRBJ2-1; TRBD1 might be the D (8 bases). The germline V gene has CDR1 MRHNA and CDR2 SNTAGT. The CDR3 has 16 residues. Trimming stripped 6 bases from V and 7 bases from J, with 22 bases between. The CDR3 sequence: CASRARGDRPLNEQFF. The DNA for the CDR3 is TGTGCCAGCAGGGCCCGGGGGGACAGGCCGCTTAATGAGCAGTTCTTC.

This chain connects TRBV20-1 to TRBJ1-1, with no clear D. The ends were cut back, 4 bases at V and 1 base at J, with 4 bases in the middle. The CDR3 contains 11 residues. Looked up from germline, CDR1 is DFQATT and CDR2 is SNEGSKA (reference sequence). CDR3 sequence reads: CSATRNTEAFF. For the CDR3, the DNA is TGCAGTGCTACCAGGAACACTGAAGCTTTCTTT.

The chain recombines TRBV27 with TRBJ1-4; unclear D gene. The CDR3 length is 15 residues. Germline CDR1 and CDR2: MNHEY and SMNVEV (reference sequence). V was clipped by 2 bases and J by 4 bases, with 11 bases between them. The CDR3 spells CASSLITGSNEKLFF. The CDR3 bases are TGTGCCAGCAGTTTAATTACGGGTAGTAATGAAAAACTGTTTTTT.

The count of this clone is one. CDR3 sequence (DNA): TGCGCCAGCAGCTTGCCCATAGCGGGGGGCACCAAGGATGAGCAGTTCTTC. It yields the protein CASSLPIAGGTKDEQFF. This chain links TRBV5-1 with TRBJ2-1, with TRBD2 matching over 10 bases. V lost 1 base to trimming and J lost 8 bases; unmatched junction nucleotides: 12. Germline V gene sequence: CDR1 SGHRS, CDR2 YFSETQ. The CDR3 sequence is 17 residues long.